The 21 T cell receptor beta chains given below trace back to one sample, sequenced in a study of OX40 agonist ivuxolimab in advanced cancers. Some clones are missing from TCRdb's copy, which holds only in-frame ones; the method was immunoSEQ multiplex PCR. The data hold 60,000 to 75,000 clones, with about 86% observed a single time. The source was CD4+ or CD8+ T cells sorted from blood, collected in a trial of the OX40 agonist ivuxolimab. These receptor sequences come from an adult with an advanced solid tumor such as melanoma, head and neck, liver or kidney cancer.

V gene TRBV6-5 combines with J gene TRBJ2-1, with D perhaps assigned TRBD1 or TRBD2 (7 bases each). CDR1 is MNHEY and CDR2 is SVGAGI in the germline V gene. The ends were cut back, 11 bases at V and 7 bases at J, with 21 bases in the middle. The CDR3 sequence is 14 residues long. The chain's CDR3 is CAGGDSNQGNEQFF. The CDR3 nucleotides read TGTGCCGGGGGGGACAGCAATCAGGGTAATGAGCAGTTCTTC.

This clone was recorded once. V usage is TRBV5-6 and J usage is TRBJ2-7; D possibly corresponds to TRBD1 (5 bases). The V end lost 0 bases, the J end lost 6 bases, and 7 bases lay between the germline ends. CDR3 length equals 12 residues. Germline-derived CDR1 and CDR2 are SGHDT and YYEEEE. CDR3 protein: CASSLAGFEQYF. The DNA for the CDR3 is TGTGCCAGCAGCTTGGCAGGGTTCGAGCAGTACTTC.

V and J are TRBV19 and TRBJ2-1, with a tentative D call TRBD2 (5 bases). The CDR3 sequence is 15 residues long. Trimming took 5 bases from V and 1 from J, leaving 12 bases between them. Per the germline V gene, CDR1 is LNHDA and CDR2 is SQIVND (reference sequence). The CDR3 spells CASSPGKSSYNEQFF. In nucleotides, the CDR3 is TGTGCCAGTAGTCCGGGGAAGTCATCCTACAATGAGCAGTTCTTC.

The chain links TRBV9 to TRBJ1-4; 7 positions match TRBD1. V lost 4 bases, J lost 7 bases, and 7 bases stayed unmatched. The CDR3 runs 14 residues. Germline lookup yields CDR1 SGDLS and CDR2 YYNGEE. The CDR3 coding sequence is TGTGCCAGCAGCTCCCGACAGGGTGGTGAAAAACTGTTTTTT. This translates into CASSSRQGGEKLFF.

In this sample, this clone turned up once. This chain joins TRBV6-6 and TRBJ1-1; D is perhaps TRBD1 (6 bases). The CDR3 is 15 residues long. V gave up 4 bases and J gave up 1 base, with 13 bases separating them. Per germline, CDR1 MNHNY and CDR2 SVGAGI (reference sequence). Here the CDR3 reads CASSSSSRGNTEAFF. CDR3 DNA: TGTGCCAGCAGTTCGTCCAGCAGGGGGAACACTGAAGCTTTCTTT.

The chain recombines TRBV2 with TRBJ1-2, with TRBD1 identical over 7 bases. Germline V gene data show CDR1 as SNHLY and CDR2 as FYNNEI. The CDR3 sequence is 13 residues long. With V trimmed by 6 bases and J by 6 bases, 7 bases remained unmatched. The CDR3 loop reads CASRAQGHDGYTF. The CDR3 DNA reads TGTGCCAGCAGGGCACAGGGGCATGATGGCTACACCTTC.

The chain has TRBV6-6 and TRBJ1-2; TRBD1 is a possible D gene (6 bases). Trimming left V 0 bases short and J 8 bases short, with 16 bases between. The germline gives CDR1 MNHNY, CDR2 SVGAGI (reference sequence). The length of the CDR3 is 15 residues. The DNA of the CDR3 is TGTGCCAGCAGTTACTCCGGAACAGAGGGGGACGGCTACACCTTC. This translates into CASSYSGTEGDGYTF.

V gene TRBV5-1 combines with J gene TRBJ2-3, with unresolved D. This CDR3 is 13 amino acids long. V was pared by 3 bases and J by 5 bases, with 10 bases between. CDR1 and CDR2 from the germline V gene are SGHRS and YFSETQ. The CDR3 spells CASSSQSVDTQYF. The CDR3 DNA reads TGCGCCAGCAGCTCCCAGAGTGTAGATACGCAGTATTTT.

This clone has more than one count but fewer than ten. The J gene is TRBJ1-6, the V gene TRBV2; D is perhaps TRBD1 (5 bases). The CDR3 contains 14 residues. Trimming cost V 6 bases and J 10 bases, with 16 bases left between them. Per the germline V gene, CDR1 is SNHLY and CDR2 is FYNNEI. CDR3 bases: TGTGCCAGCAGGGTACGGGGGTGGAACTCACCCCTCCACTTT. Translated: CASRVRGWNSPLHF.

V usage is TRBV25-1 and J usage is TRBJ2-1, with D possibly matching TRBD2 (7 bases). The CDR3 runs 15 residues. Looked up from germline, CDR1 is MGHDK and CDR2 is SYGVNS. The V end lost 7 bases, the J end lost 7 bases, and 20 bases lay between the germline ends. CDR3 bases: TGTGCCAGCACCCTCAGAGGGGGGGGGAAGAATGAGCAGTTCTTC. It encodes CASTLRGGGKNEQFF.

V and J are TRBV5-1 and TRBJ2-2, with D perhaps matching TRBD2 (5 bases). The CDR3 is made up of 14 amino acids. Trimming removed 4 bases from V and 6 bases from J, with 13 bases in between. Germline assignment: CDR1 SGHRS and CDR2 YFSETQ. CDR3 DNA: TGCGCCAGCAGCGAGATGAGAGCGGCCGGGGAGCTGTTTTTT. It encodes CASSEMRAAGELFF.

This clone came up a few times. The J gene is TRBJ1-3, the V gene TRBV30; D unclear. The V end lost 4 bases, the J end lost 0 bases, and 10 bases lay between the germline ends. The CDR3 runs 14 residues. The V gene's germline CDR1 is GTSNPN and CDR2 SVGIG (reference sequence). The CDR3 loop reads CAWIPPRSGNTIYF. Written as DNA, the CDR3 is TGTGCCTGGATACCGCCACGCTCTGGAAACACCATATATTTT. Full variable domain (outside the CDR3, taken from reference TRBV30 and TRBJ1-3): SQTIHQWPATLVQPVGSPLSLECTVEGTSNPNLYWYRQAAGRGLQLLFYSVGIGQISSEVPQNLSASRPQDRQFILSSKKLLLSDSGFYLCAWIPPRSGNTIYFGEGSWLTVV.

The rearrangement uses TRBV6-5 and TRBJ2-7; no firm D call. There are 15 residues in the CDR3. Germline V gives CDR1 MNHEY, CDR2 SVGAGI. Trimming pared 0 bases from V and 2 bases from J, leaving 11 bases between. In DNA, the CDR3 is TGTGCCAGCAGTTACTCGACTGGACCCGCCTACGAGCAGTACTTC. This gives the protein CASSYSTGPAYEQYF.

This sequence joins TRBV19 and TRBJ2-3, with unresolved D. The CDR3 is 13 residues long. Germline V gene data show CDR1 as LNHDA and CDR2 as SQIVND (reference sequence). Trimming took off 3 bases at V and 3 bases at J, with 7 bases between the two ends. CDR3 sequence (DNA): TGTGCCAGTAGTATGGTTGTGACAGATACGCAGTATTTT. This translates into CASSMVVTDTQYF.

The DNA of the CDR3 is TGTGCCAGCAGTTACGGAGAAGAGACCCAGTACTTC. Its protein is CASSYGEETQYF. This chain uses TRBV6-6 with TRBJ2-5; no clear D gene. The V gene's germline CDR1 is MNHNY and CDR2 SVGAGI (reference sequence). Trimming took off 2 bases at V and 3 bases at J, with 4 bases between the two ends. The CDR3 has 12 residues.

The gene calls are TRBV18 and TRBJ2-1; D may be TRBD1 or TRBD2 (5 bases each). Germline CDR1 reads KGHSH; CDR2 reads LQKENI. V was clipped by 6 bases and J by 6 bases, with 18 bases between them. The CDR3 is made up of 15 amino acids. The CDR3 loop reads CASSPGQEKANEQFF. The CDR3 DNA is TGTGCCAGCTCCCCGGGGCAGGAAAAAGCCAATGAGCAGTTCTTC.

This chain connects TRBV2 to TRBJ2-3; D possibly matches TRBD1 or TRBD2 (5 bases each). This CDR3 has 13 amino acids. Germline CDR1 SNHLY, CDR2 FYNNEI. V gave up 10 bases and J gave up 2 bases, with 13 bases separating them. DNA of the CDR3: TGTGCCACCACCAGGGAGTCCACAGATACGCAGTATTTT. Amino acid sequence: CATTRESTDTQYF. Drawing the rest from reference TRBV2 and TRBJ2-3, the complete variable domain is EPEVTQTPSHQVTQMGQEVILRCVPISNHLYFYWYRQILGQKVEFLVSFYNNEISEKSEIFDDQFSVERPDGSNFTLKIRSTKLEDSAMYFCATTRESTDTQYFGPGTRLTVL.

This sequence joins TRBV19 and TRBJ2-1, with D possibly TRBD1 on 6 matching bases. The V end was cut by 1 base, the J end by 12 bases, with 19 bases between. The CDR3 runs to 15 residues. CDR1 is LNHDA, CDR2 SQIVND, per germline (reference sequence). The CDR3 DNA follows: TGTGCCAGTAGTATAGGAGGGACGTCTGCGACAGGGCAGTTCTTC. This gives the protein CASSIGGTSATGQFF.

The rearrangement links TRBV6-1 to TRBJ1-1; the D is unclear. The germline CDR1 and CDR2 sequences are MNHNS and SASEGT. With 6 bases removed from V and 5 bases from J, the gap between germline ends came to 7 bases. This CDR3 is built from 11 residues. In DNA form, the CDR3 reads TGTGCCAGCAGGGTGGAAACTGAAGCTTTCTTT. Its protein is CASRVETEAFF.

The genes are TRBV7-6 and TRBJ1-3, with TRBD1 matching over 9 bases. The ends lost 5 bases at V and 4 bases at J; junction bases unmatched: 6. The CDR3 extends over 15 amino acids. Germline V lookup: CDR1 SGHVS, CDR2 FNYEAQ. CDR3 residues: CASSPGTGNGNTIYF. CDR3 nucleotide sequence: TGTGCCAGCAGCCCCGGGACAGGGAACGGAAACACCATATATTTT.

The chain combines TRBV5-4 with TRBJ2-2, with D possibly matching TRBD1 (6 bases). The V gene's germline CDR1 is SGHNT and CDR2 YYREEE (reference sequence). V was trimmed by 0 bases and J by 5 bases, leaving 14 bases between them. This CDR3 region has 16 residues. The chain's CDR3 is CASSLVPGQGTGELFF. CDR3 nucleotide sequence: TGTGCCAGCAGCTTGGTGCCGGGTCAGGGGACCGGGGAGCTGTTTTTT.